The clone carrying this T cell receptor (beta chain) has a single count. This sample stems from a study of blood T cell repertoires in COVID-19. Looking at the study overall: The study drew acute and convalescent COVID-19 samples from the United States, Italy and Spain. Sample material is recorded as cDNA or gDNA derived from T cells, B-cell-depleted T cells, or PBMCs.

Across 24 US areas, participants ranged in age from 18 to 89 years. All exposed participants met a person with COVID-19 within 2 weeks before entering the study. Here immunoSEQ multiplex PCR was the method, and the copy in TCRdb shows in-frame clones only, minus some. Here the sample spans 150,000 or so clones, around 83% being singletons. Sequencing was done on a sample of PBMCs or T cells enriched from blood (not recorded which). The TCR comes from a woman aged 45-65 years who had been exposed to COVID-19.

CDR3 amino acids: CASSPPVGGGNYEQYF. The DNA of the CDR3 is TGTGCCAGCAGCCCTCCCGTCGGGGGGGGGAACTACGAGCAGTACTTC. This chain links TRBV5-4 with TRBJ2-7; 8 nucleotides agree with TRBD2. The CDR3 length is 16 residues. Germline CDR1 and CDR2: SGHNT and YYREEE (reference sequence). Trimming took 4 bases from V and 3 from J; bases not matched to a gene: 12. Based on the CDR3 plus reference TRBV5-4 and TRBJ2-7, the full variable domain is ETGVTQSPTHLIKTRGQQVTLRCSSQSGHNTVSWYQQALGQGPQFIFQYYREEENGRGNFPPRFSGLQFPNYSSELNVNALELDDSALYLCASSPPVGGGNYEQYFGPGTRLTVT.